Listed here is a single TCR beta chain. Other DNA sequences of this sample code for an identical CDR3. The data derive from a study of shared clonotypes between healthy human individuals. Libraries were prepared by immunoSEQ multiplex PCR; TCRdb keeps only in-frame clonotypes and omits some of them. The sample has approximately 2.4 million clones; almost 96% are singletons. Sequenced sample: naive CD4+ T cells sorted from blood. Subset specified: CD45RA+ positively selected. This clonotype originated in a man in his late teens or twenties in good health.

Here the CDR3 reads CASSPPSRTDTQYF. The CDR3 DNA is TGTGCCAGCTCACCACCGAGCCGGACAGATACGCAGTATTTT. V usage is TRBV18 and J usage is TRBJ2-3; D gene unclear. The germline V gene encodes CDR1 KGHSH and CDR2 LQKENI. The CDR3 totals 14 residues. V was clipped by 0 bases and J by 3 bases, with 7 bases between them.